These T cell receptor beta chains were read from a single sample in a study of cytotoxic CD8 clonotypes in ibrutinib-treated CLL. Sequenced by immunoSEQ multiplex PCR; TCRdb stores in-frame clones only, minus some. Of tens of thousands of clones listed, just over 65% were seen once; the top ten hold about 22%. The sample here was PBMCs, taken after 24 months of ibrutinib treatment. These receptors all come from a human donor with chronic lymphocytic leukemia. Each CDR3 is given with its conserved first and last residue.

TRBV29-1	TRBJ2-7	CSAGTGREYEQYF
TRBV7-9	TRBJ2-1	CASSFGRGVYNEQFF
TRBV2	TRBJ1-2	CASGSPGGADYGYTF
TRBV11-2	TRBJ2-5	CASSLGLKETQYF
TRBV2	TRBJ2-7	CASSAQGGEQYF
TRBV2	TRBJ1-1	CASRTVMNTEAFF
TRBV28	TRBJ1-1	CASTATGMNTEAFF
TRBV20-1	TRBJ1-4	CSVILSEKLFF
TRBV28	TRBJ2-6	CASRRSSGANVLTF
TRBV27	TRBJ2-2	CASQVGRTNTGELFF
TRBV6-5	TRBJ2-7	CASSFNRDRSYEQYF
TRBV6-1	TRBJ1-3	CASSRDSGNTIYF
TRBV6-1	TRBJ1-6	CASSEVGSANSPLHF
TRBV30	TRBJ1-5	CAWSDDSNQPQHF
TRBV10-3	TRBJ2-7	CAISESGQSYEQYF
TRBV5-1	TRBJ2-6	CASTGGQGFAGANVLTF
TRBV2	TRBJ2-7	CASSELLAGGPLDYEQYF
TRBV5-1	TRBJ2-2	CASSFGHLTGELFF
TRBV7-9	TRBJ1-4	CASSLDAARGKLFF
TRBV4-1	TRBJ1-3	CASSRLGGEGSGNTIYF
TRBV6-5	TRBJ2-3	CASSWVPGGKTDTQYF
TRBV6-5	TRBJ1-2	CASSYSGTGSIYGYTF
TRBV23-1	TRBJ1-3	CASGPRGLEDTIYF
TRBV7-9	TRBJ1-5	CASSSGDRGGQPQHF
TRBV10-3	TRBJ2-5	CAISGGETQYF
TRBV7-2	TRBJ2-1	CASSLYVRGDYNEQFF
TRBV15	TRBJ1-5	CATSSTLRAGTLNQPQHF
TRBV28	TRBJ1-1	CASSLGARAEAFF
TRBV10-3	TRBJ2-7	CAISKRDTTYEQYF
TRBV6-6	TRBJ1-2	CASSRGHGAGYTF
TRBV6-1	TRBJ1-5	CATGLLDQPQHF
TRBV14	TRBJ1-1	CASSQVSGGRAEAFF
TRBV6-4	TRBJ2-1	CASSEERGGPYEQFF
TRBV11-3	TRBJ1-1	CASSLTMNTEAFF
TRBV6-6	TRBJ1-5	CATARYNQPQHF
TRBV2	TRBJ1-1	CASSSPPGGTEAFF
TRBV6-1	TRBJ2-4	CASSIFGPSNIQYF
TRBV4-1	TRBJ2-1	CASSHPDRDNEQFF
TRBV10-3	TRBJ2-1	CAISTRDISYNEQFF
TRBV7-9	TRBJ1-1	CASSFSGGNTEAFF
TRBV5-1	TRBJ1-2	CASSSLTGDGYTF
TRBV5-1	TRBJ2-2	CASSLLRGTGELFF
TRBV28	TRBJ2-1	CASSVSGRAVFF
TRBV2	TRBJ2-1	CASIGGRRDEQFF
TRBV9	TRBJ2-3	CASSPSGLAGVIDTQYF
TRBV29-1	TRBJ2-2	CSVVDRLTGELFF
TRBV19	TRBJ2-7	CASSGRTGIIYEQYF
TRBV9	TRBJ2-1	CASSVAGQEYNEQFF
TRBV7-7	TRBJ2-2	CASSRTGLTGELFF